These 16 T cell receptor beta chains originate from one sample sequenced in a study of PD-1 and CTLA-4 blockade in melanoma. Clones were read by immunoSEQ multiplex PCR, and TCRdb kept only the in-frame ones, dropping some. In the table there are around 20,000 clones, approximately 88% of which are singletons. This sample comprised CD8+ T cells from peripheral blood, obtained before anti-PD-1 treatment. These receptors all stem from a human donor with melanoma.

V usage is TRBV30 and J usage is TRBJ2-7, with D possibly being TRBD1 or TRBD2 (5 bases each). Germline CDR1 and CDR2: GTSNPN and SVGIG (reference sequence). V was shortened by 1 base and J by 3 bases, with 16 bases between the two germline ends. The CDR3 runs 15 residues. CDR3 DNA: TGTGCCTGGAGTGCCCCCTGGGACCGAGACTACGAGCAGTACTTC. This sequence encodes CAWSAPWDRDYEQYF.

The V gene is TRBV7-9, the J gene TRBJ1-4; possible D gene TRBD1, 6 bases. The V and J ends lost 5 bases and 7 bases respectively, with 11 bases between them. The germline V gene has CDR1 SEHNR and CDR2 FQNEAQ (reference sequence). This CDR3 contains 13 residues. The DNA for the CDR3 is TGTGCCAGCAGCCCGGTGGGGGCTGAAAAACTGTTTTTT. It specifies CASSPVGAEKLFF. The full variable domain, rest sourced from reference TRBV7-9 and TRBJ1-4, is DTGVSQNPRHKITKRGQNVTFRCDPISEHNRLYWYRQTLGQGPEFLTYFQNEAQLEKSRLLSDRFSAERPKGSFSTLEIQRTEQGDSAMYLCASSPVGAEKLFFGSGTQLSVL.

This clone was counted only a few times. The genes are TRBV7-9 and TRBJ2-1, with 12 bases fitting TRBD2. The CDR3 length is 14 residues. From germline, CDR1 is SEHNR and CDR2 FQNEAQ (reference sequence). The junction had 3 bases not matched to a gene; V was cut back by 3 bases and J by 9 bases. The CDR3 coding sequence is TGTGCCAGCAGCTTGACTAGCGGGGGTGCTGAGCAGTTCTTC. Translating it yields CASSLTSGGAEQFF.

The chain is built from TRBV9 and TRBJ1-2; D is possibly TRBD1 (5 bases). This CDR3 contains 14 residues. V gave up 0 bases and J gave up 4 bases, with 10 bases separating them. The germline CDR1 and CDR2 sequences are SGDLS and YYNGEE. The DNA of the CDR3 is TGTGCCAGCAGCGTAGGTGTAGGGGCCTATGGCTACACCTTC. As protein: CASSVGVGAYGYTF.

The genes are TRBV7-6 and TRBJ2-7; a weak D match, TRBD1 (5 bases). The germline V gene has CDR1 SGHVS and CDR2 FNYEAQ. V lost 1 base and J 0 bases, leaving 7 bases between the germline ends. CDR3 length equals 14 residues. The CDR3 is CASSLGQSSYEQYF. The CDR3, as DNA: TGTGCCAGCAGCTTAGGACAGAGCTCCTACGAGCAGTACTTC.

The chain joins TRBV5-6 to TRBJ1-2, with D possibly matching TRBD1 (5 bases). The germline gives CDR1 SGHDT, CDR2 YYEEEE. The ends were cut back, 1 base at V and 9 bases at J, with 13 bases in the middle. This CDR3 spans 13 amino acids. The CDR3 DNA is TGTGCCAGCAGCTTGTCTTCTGCAGGGAGCTACACCTTC. It codes for CASSLSSAGSYTF.

V is TRBV2 and J is TRBJ2-5; 11 bases align to TRBD2. After removal of 9 bases from V and 2 bases from J, the junction contained 8 bases not matched to a gene. Germline V lookup: CDR1 SNHLY, CDR2 FYNNEI. CDR3 length: 15 residues. For the CDR3, the DNA is TGTGCCAGTTTTAGCGGGGGGGGCCTACAAGAGACCCAGTACTTC. It yields the protein CASFSGGGLQETQYF.

The chain combines TRBV11-2 with TRBJ1-2, with 8 bases that match TRBD1. Germline CDR1 is SGHAT and CDR2 is FQNNGV. The length of the CDR3 is 17 residues. The junction had 8 bases not matched to a gene; V was cut back by 1 base and J by 1 base. The CDR3 sequence: CASSLGTGTGGNYGYTF. CDR3 DNA: TGTGCCAGCAGCTTAGGGACAGGGACGGGGGGTAACTATGGCTACACCTTC.

This clone was detected once. This chain's CDR3 is CASSPGTGDEQYF. CDR3 in DNA: TGTGCCAGCAGCCCCGGGACAGGGGACGAGCAGTACTTC. This chain connects TRBV11-2 to TRBJ2-7; TRBD1 matches at 10 bases. After removal of 5 bases from V and 5 bases from J, the junction contained 3 bases not matched to a gene. This CDR3 is built from 13 residues. The germline V gene has CDR1 SGHAT and CDR2 FQNNGV.

This chain links TRBV14 with TRBJ2-5; TRBD2 matches at 11 bases. Per the germline V gene, CDR1 is SGHDN and CDR2 is FVKESK. The ends lost 0 bases at V and 1 base at J; junction bases unmatched: 7. The CDR3 covers 18 residues. The CDR3 sequence: CASSQDGWLAGGQETQYF. The CDR3 DNA follows: TGTGCCAGCAGCCAAGATGGGTGGCTAGCGGGGGGCCAAGAGACCCAGTACTTC.

The genes are TRBV6-5 and TRBJ1-5, with 10 bases aligning to TRBD1. The length of the CDR3 is 14 residues. Germline assignment: CDR1 MNHEY and CDR2 SVGAGI. The trim removed 5 bases at V and 15 bases at J, leaving 13 bases unmatched. The CDR3 coding sequence is TGTGCCAGCAGTCCAACGGGACAGGGGAGAGGAGGGCATTTT. Translation gives CASSPTGQGRGGHF.

This clone was found once. As DNA, the CDR3 is TGTGCCACCAGCGCTACAGGGTTCGAGCAGTACTTC. Its translation: CATSATGFEQYF. This chain uses TRBV15 with TRBJ2-7; D possibly corresponds to TRBD1 (6 bases). The CDR3 has 12 amino acids. Per germline, CDR1 LNHNV and CDR2 YYDKDF (reference sequence). V gave up 5 bases and J gave up 6 bases, with 11 bases separating them. The full variable domain, its missing parts supplied by reference TRBV15 and TRBJ2-7, is DAMVIQNPRYQVTQFGKPVTLSCSQTLNHNVMYWYQQKSSQAPKLLFHYYDKDFNNEADTPDNFQSRRPNTSFCFLDIRSPGLGDTAMYLCATSATGFEQYFGPGTRLTVT.

The V and J genes are TRBV19 and TRBJ1-6; 8 bases align to TRBD1. The J segment lost 10 bases and the V segment lost 10 bases, leaving 9 bases of the junction unmatched. This CDR3 is 13 amino acids long. Looked up from germline, CDR1 is LNHDA and CDR2 is SQIVND (reference sequence). The CDR3 DNA reads TGTGCCACCTCCGACAGGGGAAACTCACCCCTCCACTTT. The encoded protein is CATSDRGNSPLHF.

This sequence joins TRBV5-1 and TRBJ2-2; no firm D call. Trimming left V 9 bases short and J 6 bases short, with 12 bases between. The germline gives CDR1 SGHRS, CDR2 YFSETQ. This CDR3 comprises 12 residues. This CDR3 reads CATQVGAGELFF. DNA for the CDR3: TGCGCCACCCAGGTCGGAGCCGGGGAGCTGTTTTTT.

The chain carries TRBV28 and TRBJ1-2, with D possibly matching TRBD1 (5 bases). V was shortened by 7 bases and J by 6 bases, with 12 bases between the two germline ends. CDR3 length: 12 amino acids. Germline values: CDR1 MDHEN, CDR2 SYDVKM. The CDR3 coding sequence is TGTGCCAGCATGGAGGGAGGGGATGGCTACACCTTC. Amino acid sequence: CASMEGGDGYTF.

This sequence joins TRBV5-6 and TRBJ1-2; maybe TRBD1 (5 bases). The CDR3 runs to 13 residues. Germline lookup yields CDR1 SGHDT and CDR2 YYEEEE. V gave up 4 bases and J gave up 4 bases, with 11 bases separating them. The CDR3 sequence is CASSPVGGYGYTF. CDR3 sequence (DNA): TGTGCCAGCAGCCCAGTCGGGGGCTATGGCTACACCTTC.